These 14 T cell receptor beta chains came from one sample sequenced in a study of T cells expressing NK-cell markers. TCRdb reanalyzed the 5' RACE reads and collapses them to one entry per CDR3 protein, without DNA. Listed are 350,000 to 450,000 distinct CDR3 sequences; over 4% falls within the top ten. Sample: blood T cells: a sorted CD56 or NKG2C T cell subset, CD4+ or CD8+ T cells, or bulk PBMC T cells (not recorded which). The receptors derive from a man aged 18-69 years in good health.

This chain links TRBV18 with TRBJ2-1. From germline, CDR1 is KGHSH and CDR2 LQKENI. This CDR3 has 15 amino acids. The CDR3 loop reads CASSPRGQGYREQFF.

This sequence joins TRBV20-1 and TRBJ1-3. The CDR3 extends over 16 amino acids. Germline V gives CDR1 DFQATT, CDR2 SNEGSKA (reference sequence). The CDR3 sequence is CSARDPATYSGNTIYF.

The chain links TRBV11-2 to TRBJ2-3; no DNA is available, so the TRBD2 call from TCRdb remains unchecked. Per the germline V gene, CDR1 is SGHAT and CDR2 is FQNNGV. This CDR3 spans 15 amino acids. CDR3 amino acids: CASSSYLAGTNTQYF.

The chain links TRBV19 to TRBJ2-3; the D gene TCRdb calls, TRBD1, cannot be checked with no DNA. From germline, CDR1 is LNHDA and CDR2 SQIVND (reference sequence). The CDR3 is made up of 19 amino acids. The CDR3 reads CASTPRTGAQTPSTDTQYF.

This chain uses TRBV11-1 with TRBJ2-3; TCRdb outputs TRBD1, but without DNA this stays unchecked. Germline V gene sequence: CDR1 SGHAT, CDR2 FQDESV (reference sequence). CDR3 length: 15 residues. The CDR3 sequence: CASSKRQGTTDTQYF.

The chain uses TRBV3-1 and TRBJ2-1; the TCRdb D gene call, TRBD1, has no DNA to confirm it. The CDR3 consists of 16 residues. CDR1 and CDR2 from the germline V gene are LGHDT and YNNKEL (reference sequence). The CDR3 protein is CASSRKRGLARNEQFF.

The rearrangement joins TRBV6-2 or TRBV6-3 to TRBJ2-7; TCRdb gives TRBD1 as the D gene, but with no DNA this cannot be confirmed. The CDR3 loop spans 16 amino acids. Looked up from germline, CDR1 is MNHEY and CDR2 is SVGEGT. The CDR3 sequence is CASTAPGTGTLYEQYF.

The chain employs TRBV30 and TRBJ2-4; the TCRdb call, TRBD1, lacks DNA for checking. Germline loops: CDR1 GTSNPN, CDR2 SVGIG (reference sequence). This CDR3 spans 14 amino acids. CDR3 protein: CAWSGDRLKNIQYF.

J is TRBJ2-1 and V is TRBV15; the TRBD1 assignment by TCRdb is unverifiable without DNA. There are 15 residues in the CDR3. Germline V lookup: CDR1 LNHNV, CDR2 YYDKDF (reference sequence). The CDR3 loop reads CATSMTRGPNNEQFF.

The chain links TRBV5-1 to TRBJ2-5; the D call from TCRdb, TRBD2, cannot be confirmed without DNA. This CDR3 spans 15 amino acids. Looked up from germline, CDR1 is SGHRS and CDR2 is YFSETQ. CDR3 amino acids: CASSLRSGGSLAQYF.

The J gene is TRBJ1-2, the V gene TRBV11-2; the D call from TCRdb, TRBD1, cannot be confirmed without DNA. The CDR3 is 13 amino acids. Germline V CDR1 and CDR2: SGHAT, FQNNGV. CDR3 sequence reads: CASSPGVTLGYTF.

The V and J genes are TRBV7-9 and TRBJ1-3; no DNA is available, so the TRBD1 call from TCRdb remains unchecked. The germline V gene encodes CDR1 SEHNR and CDR2 FQNEAQ (reference sequence). This CDR3 comprises 17 residues. CDR3 sequence reads: CASSPTPGQGAENTIYF.

The chain couples TRBV6-1 to TRBJ2-6; TCRdb picks TRBD2, but there is no DNA to check that call. Germline V CDR1 and CDR2: MNHNS, SASEGT. The CDR3 runs to 19 residues. The CDR3 loop reads CASTLRGRGGATGANVLTF.

The chain joins TRBV9 to TRBJ1-5; no DNA is available, so the TRBD1 call from TCRdb remains unchecked. From germline, CDR1 is SGDLS and CDR2 YYNGEE. The CDR3 extends over 14 amino acids. The CDR3 sequence: CASSGQGTNQPQHF.